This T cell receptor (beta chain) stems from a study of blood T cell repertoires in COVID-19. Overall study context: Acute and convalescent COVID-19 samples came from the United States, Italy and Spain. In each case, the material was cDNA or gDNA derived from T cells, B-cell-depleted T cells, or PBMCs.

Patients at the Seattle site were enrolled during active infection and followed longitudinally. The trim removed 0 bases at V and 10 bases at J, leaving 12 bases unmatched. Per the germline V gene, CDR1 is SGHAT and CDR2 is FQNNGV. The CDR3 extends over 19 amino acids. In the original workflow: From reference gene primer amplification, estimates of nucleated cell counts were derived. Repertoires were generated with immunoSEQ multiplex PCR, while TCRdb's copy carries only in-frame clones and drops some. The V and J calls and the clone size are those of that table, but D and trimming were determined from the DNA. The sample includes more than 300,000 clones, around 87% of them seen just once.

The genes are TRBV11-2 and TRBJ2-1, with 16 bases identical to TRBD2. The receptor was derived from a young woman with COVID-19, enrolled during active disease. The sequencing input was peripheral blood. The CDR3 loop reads CASSLDPPGLAGGSGEQFF. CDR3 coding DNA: TGTGCCAGCAGCTTAGATCCCCCGGGACTAGCGGGAGGGAGCGGCGAGCAGTTCTTC.